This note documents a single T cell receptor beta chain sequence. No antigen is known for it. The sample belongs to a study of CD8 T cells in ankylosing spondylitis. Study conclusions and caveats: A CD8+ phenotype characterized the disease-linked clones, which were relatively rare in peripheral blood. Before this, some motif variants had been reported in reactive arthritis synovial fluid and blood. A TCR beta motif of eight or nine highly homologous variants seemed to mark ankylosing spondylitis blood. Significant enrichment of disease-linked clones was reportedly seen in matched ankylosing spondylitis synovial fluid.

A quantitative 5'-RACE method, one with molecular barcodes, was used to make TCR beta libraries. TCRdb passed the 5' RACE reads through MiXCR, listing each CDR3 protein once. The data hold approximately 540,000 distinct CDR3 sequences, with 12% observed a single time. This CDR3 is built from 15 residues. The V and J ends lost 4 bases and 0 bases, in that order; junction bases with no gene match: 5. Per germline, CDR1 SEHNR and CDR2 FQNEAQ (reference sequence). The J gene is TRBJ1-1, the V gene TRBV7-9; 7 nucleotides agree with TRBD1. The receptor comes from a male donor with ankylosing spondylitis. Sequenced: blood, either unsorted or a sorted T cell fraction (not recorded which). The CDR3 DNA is TGTGCCAGCAGCTCCCGACAGGGCATGAACACTGAAGCTTTCTTT. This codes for CASSSRQGMNTEAFF. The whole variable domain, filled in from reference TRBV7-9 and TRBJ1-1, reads DTGVSQNPRHKITKRGQNVTFRCDPISEHNRLYWYRQTLGQGPEFLTYFQNEAQLEKSRLLSDRFSAERPKGSFSTLEIQRTEQGDSAMYLCASSSRQGMNTEAFFGQGTRLTVV.